Below, 9 T cell receptor beta chains from the same sample are listed, as sequenced in a study of blood T cell repertoires in COVID-19. Sequencing used immunoSEQ multiplex PCR; TCRdb keeps in-frame clones, though not all of them. The sample includes roughly 340,000 clones, around 89% seen only once; the top ten take about 3%. Sequenced input: peripheral blood. All receptors derive from a woman in her thirties with COVID-19, enrolled during active disease.

The chain couples TRBV4-1 to TRBJ2-5; 7 bases match TRBD2. CDR1 is MGHRA, CDR2 YSYEKL, per germline. The CDR3 length is 13 residues. V dropped 6 bases and J dropped 4; count of bases not matched to a gene: 5. The CDR3 spells CASRGGRGETQYF. The DNA of the CDR3 is TGCGCCAGCAGGGGGGGGAGGGGAGAGACCCAGTACTTC.

This clone has only one observation. V usage is TRBV19 and J usage is TRBJ1-2, with a tentative D call TRBD1 (6 bases). The germline V and J ends were trimmed by 5 bases and 4 bases, with 14 bases remaining between them. The CDR3 covers 14 residues. Germline loops: CDR1 LNHDA, CDR2 SQIVND (reference sequence). The CDR3 bases are TGTGCCAGTAGTCCCTCTGGGGGCCTCTATGGCTACACCTTC. It codes for CASSPSGGLYGYTF. Combining the CDR3 with reference TRBV19 and TRBJ1-2 gives the whole variable domain DGGITQSPKYLFRKEGQNVTLSCEQNLNHDAMYWYRQDPGQGLRLIYYSQIVNDFQKGDIAEGYSVSREKKESFPLTVTSAQKNPTAFYLCASSPSGGLYGYTFGSGTRLTVV.

The chain has TRBV12-3 or TRBV12-4 and TRBJ2-1; TRBD2 might be the D (5 bases). Trimming pared 5 bases from V and 5 bases from J, leaving 10 bases between. There are 13 residues in the CDR3. The CDR3 protein is CASSQLGDNEQFF. CDR3 in DNA: TGTGCCAGCAGTCAGCTCGGGGACAATGAGCAGTTCTTC.

The CDR3 is CASSQAGQEFLEQYF. CDR3 coding DNA: TGCGCCAGCAGCCAGGCAGGACAGGAATTTCTCGAGCAGTACTTC. The V and J genes are TRBV4-1 and TRBJ2-7; 7 positions agree with TRBD1. Unmatched junction bases numbered 11, after V lost 3 bases and J lost 6 bases. The CDR3 is 15 amino acids. Germline assignment: CDR1 MGHRA and CDR2 YSYEKL.

The chain couples TRBV7-2 to TRBJ1-2; D is undetermined. Trimming cost V 5 bases and J 1 base, with 5 bases left between them. CDR3 length equals 12 residues. CDR1 and CDR2 from the germline V gene are SGHTA and FQGNSA. CDR3 DNA: TGTGCCAGCAGCCTCTATAACTATGGCTACACCTTC. Translated: CASSLYNYGYTF.

The chain carries TRBV29-1 and TRBJ1-2; D might be TRBD1 (5 bases). The CDR3 has 13 residues. Trimming left V 4 bases short and J 6 bases short, with 15 bases between. Germline V gives CDR1 SQVTM, CDR2 ANQGSEA. The chain's CDR3 is CSVAGEQWDGYTF. As DNA, the CDR3 is TGCAGCGTTGCGGGGGAACAATGGGATGGCTACACCTTC.

The chain employs TRBV11-2 and TRBJ1-2; 8 nucleotides align to TRBD1. CDR1 is SGHAT, CDR2 FQNNGV, per germline. CDR3 length: 13 amino acids. Trimming removed 1 base from V and 9 bases from J; junction bases left unmatched: 4. The CDR3 DNA is TGTGCCAGCAGCTTAGGGACAGGGCAGCGCTACACCTTC. Translating gives CASSLGTGQRYTF.

V usage is TRBV3-1 (or the pseudogene TRBV3-2) and J usage is TRBJ2-1; 11 bases align to TRBD2. The CDR3 length is 15 residues. V shed 4 bases, J shed 4 bases, and the junction held 3 bases outside the gene matches. Germline V gene lookup returns CDR1 LGHDT and CDR2 YNNKEL (reference sequence). CDR3 nucleotides: TGTGCCAGCAGCCCCGGACTAGCGGGTTACAATGAGCAGTTCTTC. This encodes CASSPGLAGYNEQFF.

The gene calls are TRBV5-8 and TRBJ2-3; weak D call: TRBD1 (6 bases). There are 15 residues in the CDR3. The germline V gene has CDR1 SGHTS and CDR2 YDEGEE. Trimming took 0 bases from V and 2 from J, leaving 10 bases between them. The DNA of the CDR3 is TGTGCCAGCAGCTTGGAAGGGGGTCTCACAGATACGCAGTATTTT. Amino acids: CASSLEGGLTDTQYF.